This T cell receptor (beta chain) was recorded in a study of brain metastases from non-small cell lung cancer. Findings of the study overall: In roughly 64% of brain metastases, T-cell clones were expanded compared with matched primary tumors. TCR repertoires overlapped largely between brain metastases and matched primaries. Compared with primary tumors, brain metastases showed less T-cell infiltration.

Of note for this clone: Its antigen is still unknown. One junction end disagrees with the germline gene, perhaps due to a read error.

This CDR3 has 16 residues. Per germline, CDR1 SGHVS and CDR2 FNYEAQ. Clones were read by immunoSEQ multiplex PCR, and TCRdb kept only the in-frame ones, dropping some. The repertoire holds around 2,000 clones, with approximately 90% as singletons. This clonotype was sampled from a donor over 35 with non-small cell lung cancer. What was sequenced was primary lung tumor tissue. V gene TRBV7-6 combines with J gene TRBJ1-4, with D hard to call. CDR3 bases: TGTGCCAACAGCTTAACTCCCAGAAATACCATGGAAAAACTGTTTTTT. Translating it yields CANSLTPRNTMEKLFF.